The entry below gives a single T cell receptor (beta chain) sequence along with its context. The CDR3 length is 16 residues. CDR1 is SGHRS and CDR2 is YFSETQ in the germline V gene. The V gene end was trimmed by 1 base and the J gene end by 6 bases; junction bases not matched to a gene: 11. The data are from a study of blood T cell repertoires in COVID-19. Study-level information: Spain, Italy and the United States supplied samples that represented acute and convalescent COVID-19.

Study processing details: Estimation of nucleated cell counts was performed using reference gene primer amplification. TCRdb keeps only in-frame clones here, not all; method: immunoSEQ multiplex PCR. The V and J calls and clone size come from that table; D and trimming were worked out from the DNA. The sample holds some 150,000 clones; about 85% are singletons and the top ten take about 1.2%. Sequencing was performed on peripheral blood. The sequence derives from a man in his fifties or sixties who had recovered from COVID-19. J is TRBJ2-5 and V is TRBV5-1; TRBD1 matches at 8 bases. CDR3: CASSLYGAGGAKTQYF. The DNA of the CDR3 is TGCGCCAGCAGCTTGTACGGCGCAGGGGGCGCGAAGACCCAGTACTTC.